This entry lists 5 T cell receptor beta chains sequenced from one sample in a study of identical twins. TCRdb itself ran the 5' RACE reads through MiXCR, one entry per CDR3 protein. The table shows fewer than 250,000 distinct CDR3 sequences, with under 10% occurring only once. These data were also filed under a second study, of yellow fever vaccine responses in identical twins.

Sequenced: memory (CD45RO+) T cells sorted from blood. These receptors came from a woman between 18 and 30 years old in good health.

In its sample, this clonotype was seen many times. The chain links TRBV29-1 to TRBJ2-7, with D possibly matching TRBD2 (5 bases). V gave up 6 bases and J gave up 1 base, with 7 bases separating them. The CDR3 has 11 amino acids. Per the germline V gene, CDR1 is SQVTM and CDR2 is ANQGSEA. This CDR3 reads CSVGVSYEQYF. CDR3 DNA: TGCAGCGTCGGGGTGTCCTACGAGCAGTACTTC.

The table lists this clonotype with many counts. The chain joins TRBV6-2 or TRBV6-3 to TRBJ2-4; TRBD1 agrees at 7 bases. This CDR3 spans 13 amino acids. Germline assignment: CDR1 MNHEY and CDR2 SVGEGT. This chain's CDR3 is CGTKPGQKNIQYF. The CDR3 region has the DNA TGTGGCACCAAGCCGGGACAGAAAAACATTCAGTACTTC.

The gene calls are TRBV29-1 and TRBJ2-7; D is unclear. Germline V gene data show CDR1 as SQVTM and CDR2 as ANQGSEA. V shed 2 bases and J shed 6 bases, with 11 bases lying between them. The CDR3 is 12 amino acids. This CDR3 is CSVEKTVGEQYF. In DNA form, the CDR3 reads TGCAGCGTTGAAAAGACGGTCGGCGAGCAGTACTTC.

This chain uses TRBV6-5 with TRBJ2-7, with 11 bases that match TRBD2. The germline CDR1 and CDR2 sequences are MNHEY and SVGAGI. V was pared by 2 bases and J by 3 bases, with 6 bases of the junction left unmatched. CDR3 length equals 16 residues. This CDR3 is CASSYLTSGGLYEQYF. Here the CDR3 DNA reads TGTGCCAGCAGTTACCTAACTAGCGGGGGACTCTACGAGCAGTACTTC.

The rearrangement uses TRBV19 and TRBJ1-1; no clear D gene. The germline V gene has CDR1 LNHDA and CDR2 SQIVND (reference sequence). This CDR3 spans 13 amino acids. With 7 bases removed from V and 0 bases from J, the gap between germline ends came to 9 bases. CDR3 coding DNA: TGTGCCAGTATGGGGTCGATGAACACTGAAGCTTTCTTT. This encodes CASMGSMNTEAFF.